A selection of T cell receptor beta chains follows, all from one sample in a study of blood T cell repertoires in COVID-19. Repertoires were generated with immunoSEQ multiplex PCR, while TCRdb's copy carries only in-frame clones and drops some. The table has about 280,000 clones, around 90% seen once. The sequenced sample consisted of PBMCs or T cells enriched from blood (not recorded which). These receptors all stem from a woman aged 55-69 years in a cohort exposed to, infected with or recovered from COVID-19 (not recorded which). Both conserved end residues are part of each CDR3. The D gene is left open where the match is weak. Clone sizes are given selectively: once, few, many, or a class where the clone is expanded.

CASRDSSNYGYTF,TGTGCCAGCAGGGACAGTTCCAACTATGGCTACACCTTC,few,13,TRBV9,NA,TRBJ1-2
CASSLFPGGGQVTGELFF,TGTGCCAGCAGCTTATTTCCGGGAGGGGGTCAGGTCACCGGGGAGCTGTTTTTT,NA,18,TRBV7-3,TRBD2,TRBJ2-2
CAWSGGPRNQPQHF,TGTGCCTGGAGTGGGGGGCCTCGCAATCAGCCCCAGCATTTT,NA,14,TRBV30,NA,TRBJ1-5
CASSPIEVNTIYF,TGTGCCAGCTCACCGATAGAGGTGAACACCATATATTTT,NA,13,TRBV18,NA,TRBJ1-3
CASIPPGRANTGELFF,TGTGCCAGCATCCCACCGGGCAGGGCGAACACCGGGGAGCTGTTTTTT,NA,16,TRBV19,NA,TRBJ2-2
CASRYGRGTAKNIQYF,TGTGCCAGCAGGTATGGCCGCGGGACAGCCAAAAACATTCAGTACTTC,once,16,TRBV28,NA,TRBJ2-4
CAVLRFPNEQFF,TGTGCCGTACTAAGGTTCCCCAATGAGCAGTTCTTC,once,12,TRBV2,NA,TRBJ2-1
CASSGLLLSSGANVLTF,TGTGCCAGCAGCGGACTACTGCTTAGCTCTGGGGCCAACGTCCTGACTTTC,NA,17,TRBV28,NA,TRBJ2-6
CASSEGDREDGYTF,TGTGCCAGCAGTGAAGGGGACAGGGAAGATGGCTACACCTTC,NA,14,TRBV2,TRBD1,TRBJ1-2
CATSSGQGYNTQYF,TGTGCCACCAGTTCAGGACAGGGGTACAATACGCAGTATTTT,NA,14,TRBV15,TRBD1,TRBJ2-3
CASSQLWTGGREERF,TGTGCCAGCAGCCAACTCTGGACAGGGGGTCGCGAGGAGCGGTTC,NA,15,TRBV3-1/TRBV3-2,TRBD1,TRBJ2-7
CASRTGVANEKLFF,TGTGCCAGCAGAACAGGGGTAGCTAATGAAAAACTGTTTTTT,NA,14,TRBV2,TRBD1,TRBJ1-4
CASSGEISGNTIYF,TGTGCCAGCAGTGGGGAGATCTCTGGAAACACCATATATTTT,NA,14,TRBV2,NA,TRBJ1-3
CASSLSNNSPLHF,TGTGCCAGCAGCTTGAGCAATAATTCACCCCTCCACTTT,NA,13,TRBV7-2,NA,TRBJ1-6
CASSPLAGGETQYF,TGTGCCAGCAGCCCGCTAGCGGGAGGGGAGACCCAGTACTTC,NA,14,TRBV11-2,TRBD2,TRBJ2-5
CASGTGAQETQYF,TGTGCCAGCGGGACAGGGGCACAAGAGACCCAGTACTTC,NA,13,TRBV19,TRBD1,TRBJ2-5
CASSELGTGSSYNSPLHF,TGTGCCAGCAGTGAATTGGGGACAGGGAGCTCCTATAATTCACCCCTCCACTTT,once,18,TRBV25-1,TRBD1,TRBJ1-6
CASSLEPSGNEQFF,TGTGCCAGCAGCTTAGAACCTTCGGGAAATGAGCAGTTCTTC,NA,14,TRBV7-8,NA,TRBJ2-1
CASGSTGGVKTQYF,TGTGCTAGTGGTTCAACAGGGGGCGTAAAGACCCAGTACTTC,NA,14,TRBV12-5,TRBD1,TRBJ2-5
CASSEGGWASNQPQHF,TGTGCCAGCAGTGAGGGGGGGTGGGCTAGCAATCAGCCCCAGCATTTT,NA,16,TRBV6-1,NA,TRBJ1-5
CASSGKPSGYQETQYF,TGTGCCAGCTCAGGAAAGCCTAGCGGCTACCAAGAGACCCAGTACTTC,once,16,TRBV18,TRBD2,TRBJ2-5
CAWTPTGTSGPLGNYEQYF,TGTGCCTGGACCCCGACCGGGACTAGCGGGCCGCTGGGAAACTACGAGCAGTACTTC,NA,19,TRBV30,TRBD2,TRBJ2-7
CASSLIPLAADTQYF,TGCGCCAGCAGCTTGATCCCTCTAGCGGCAGATACGCAGTATTTT,NA,15,TRBV5-1,TRBD2,TRBJ2-3
CATSSLGATYEQYF,TGTGCCACCAGCAGCCTAGGGGCGACCTACGAGCAGTACTTC,NA,14,TRBV15,NA,TRBJ2-7
CASSFEDRANYGYTF,TGTGCCAGCAGTTTCGAGGACAGGGCTAACTATGGCTACACCTTC,NA,15,TRBV28,TRBD1,TRBJ1-2
CASSRQGPLLVIQYF,TGTGCCAGCAGCCGTCAGGGGCCCCTCCTTGTCATTCAGTACTTC,NA,15,TRBV11-2,NA,TRBJ2-4
CASSFLGGLADYEQYF,TGTGCCAGCAGTTTTCTGGGGGGACTAGCGGACTACGAGCAGTACTTC,NA,16,TRBV28,TRBD2,TRBJ2-7
CASSLPLFYLEQFF,TGTGCCAGCAGCTTACCCCTATTTTATCTAGAGCAGTTCTTC,NA,14,TRBV7-6,NA,TRBJ2-1
CASSLGGRGRNNEQFF,TGTGCCAGCAGCTTGGGTGGCAGGGGGCGGAACAATGAGCAGTTCTTC,NA,16,TRBV5-4,TRBD1,TRBJ2-1
CASSEEGIPIYEQYF,TGTGCCAGCAGTGAAGAGGGGATCCCAATCTACGAGCAGTACTTC,NA,15,TRBV2,NA,TRBJ2-7
CASSKPAGANTDTQYF,TGTGCCAGCAGCAAACCAGCGGGAGCAAACACAGATACGCAGTATTTT,few,16,TRBV21-1,NA,TRBJ2-3
CASRTENSPLHF,TGTGCCAGCAGAACAGAAAATTCACCCCTCCACTTT,NA,12,TRBV6-5,NA,TRBJ1-6
CASSLMRSTDTQYF,TGTGCCAGTAGTTTGATGAGGAGCACAGATACGCAGTATTTT,NA,14,TRBV19,NA,TRBJ2-3
CASSPPGLAGGQGVQETQYF,TGTGCCAGCAGCCCTCCGGGACTAGCGGGAGGGCAAGGGGTCCAAGAGACCCAGTACTTC,NA,20,TRBV3-1/TRBV3-2,TRBD2,TRBJ2-5
CASSVEGTSGTYEQYF,TGTGCCAGCAGCGTAGAGGGGACTAGCGGCACCTACGAGCAGTACTTC,NA,16,TRBV9,TRBD2,TRBJ2-7
CASSPQGASDQPQHF,TGTGCCAGCAGCCCACAGGGGGCATCGGATCAGCCCCAGCATTTT,NA,15,TRBV25-1,TRBD1,TRBJ1-5
CASSLQRTGGRNSPLHF,TGTGCCAGCAGTTTACAACGGACAGGGGGTAGGAATTCACCCCTCCACTTT,NA,17,TRBV28,TRBD1,TRBJ1-6
CASGVYISGTYNEQFF,TGTGCTAGTGGTGTCTATATTAGCGGTACCTACAATGAGCAGTTCTTC,NA,16,TRBV12-5,NA,TRBJ2-1
CASKRAGANYGYTF,TGTGCCAGTAAGAGGGCAGGGGCTAACTATGGCTACACCTTC,few,14,TRBV19,NA,TRBJ1-2
CASSLTHGEGYTF,TGTGCCAGCAGCTTAACTCACGGGGAGGGCTACACCTTC,NA,13,TRBV9,NA,TRBJ1-2
CASSVRQGANEKLFF,TGTGCCAGCAGCGTGAGACAGGGGGCGAATGAAAAACTGTTTTTT,NA,15,TRBV11-2,TRBD1,TRBJ1-4
CASGLSSVSSKQFF,TGTGCTAGTGGTTTGAGTAGCGTATCGTCGAAGCAGTTCTTC,NA,14,TRBV12-5,NA,TRBJ2-1